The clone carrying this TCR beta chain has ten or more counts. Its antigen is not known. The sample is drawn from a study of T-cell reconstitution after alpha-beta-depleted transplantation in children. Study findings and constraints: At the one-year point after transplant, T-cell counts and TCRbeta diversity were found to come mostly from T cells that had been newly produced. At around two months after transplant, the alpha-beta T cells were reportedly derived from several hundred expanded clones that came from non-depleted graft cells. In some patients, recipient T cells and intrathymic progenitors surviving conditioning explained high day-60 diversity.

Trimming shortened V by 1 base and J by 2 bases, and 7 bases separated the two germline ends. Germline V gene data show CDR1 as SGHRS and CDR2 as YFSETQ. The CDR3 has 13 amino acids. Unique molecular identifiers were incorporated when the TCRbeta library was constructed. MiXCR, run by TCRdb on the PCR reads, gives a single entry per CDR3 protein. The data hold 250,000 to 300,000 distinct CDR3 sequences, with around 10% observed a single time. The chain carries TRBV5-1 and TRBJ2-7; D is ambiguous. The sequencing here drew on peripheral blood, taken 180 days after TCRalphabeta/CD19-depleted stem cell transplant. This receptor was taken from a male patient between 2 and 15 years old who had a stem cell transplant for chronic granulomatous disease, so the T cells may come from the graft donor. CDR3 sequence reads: CASSLRSPYEQYF. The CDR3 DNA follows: TGCGCCAGCAGCTTGAGATCCCCCTACGAGCAGTACTTC. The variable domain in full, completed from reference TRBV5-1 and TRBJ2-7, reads KAGVTQTPRYLIKTRGQQVTLSCSPISGHRSVSWYQQTPGQGLQFLFEYFSETQRNKGNFPGRFSGRQFSNSRSEMNVSTLELGDSALYLCASSLRSPYEQYFGPGTRLTVT.